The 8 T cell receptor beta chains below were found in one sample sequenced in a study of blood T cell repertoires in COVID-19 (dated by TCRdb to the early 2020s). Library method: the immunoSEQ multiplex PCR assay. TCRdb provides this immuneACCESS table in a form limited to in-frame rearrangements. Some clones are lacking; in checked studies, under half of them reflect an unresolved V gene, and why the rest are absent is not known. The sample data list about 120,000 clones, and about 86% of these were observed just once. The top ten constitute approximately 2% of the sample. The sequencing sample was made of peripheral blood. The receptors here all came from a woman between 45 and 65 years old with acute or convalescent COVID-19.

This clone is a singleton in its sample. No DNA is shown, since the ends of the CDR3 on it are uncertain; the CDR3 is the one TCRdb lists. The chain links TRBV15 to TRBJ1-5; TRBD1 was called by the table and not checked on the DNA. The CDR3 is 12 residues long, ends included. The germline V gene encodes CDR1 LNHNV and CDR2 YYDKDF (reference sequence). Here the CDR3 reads CATSRVGQGIHF.

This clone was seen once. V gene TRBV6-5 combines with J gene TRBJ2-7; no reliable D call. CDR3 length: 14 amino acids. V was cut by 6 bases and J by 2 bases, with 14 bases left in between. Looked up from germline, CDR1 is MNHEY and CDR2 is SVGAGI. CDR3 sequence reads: CASSRVTEAYEQYF. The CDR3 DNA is TGTGCCAGCAGCCGGGTCACCGAAGCCTACGAGCAGTACTTC.

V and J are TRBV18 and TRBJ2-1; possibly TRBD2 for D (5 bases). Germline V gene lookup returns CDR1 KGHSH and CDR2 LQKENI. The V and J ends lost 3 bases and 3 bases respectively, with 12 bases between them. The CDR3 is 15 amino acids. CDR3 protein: CASSPLEGNYNEQFF. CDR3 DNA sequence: TGTGCCAGCTCACCCCTCGAGGGAAACTACAATGAGCAGTTCTTC.

In nucleotides, the CDR3 is TGCGCCAGCAGCTTGGACCCCGGGACATCCTTCCCAGGGGACACTGAAGCTTTCTTT. Its protein product is CASSLDPGTSFPGDTEAFF. J is TRBJ1-1 and V is TRBV5-1, with TRBD1 as a possible D gene (6 bases). This CDR3 comprises 19 residues. Germline V gives CDR1 SGHRS, CDR2 YFSETQ. V lost 0 bases and J 3 bases, leaving 24 bases between the germline ends.

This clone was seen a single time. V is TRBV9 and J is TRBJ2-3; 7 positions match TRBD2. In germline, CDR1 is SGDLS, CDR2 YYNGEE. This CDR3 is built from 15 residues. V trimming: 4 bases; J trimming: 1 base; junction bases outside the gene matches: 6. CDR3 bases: TGTGCCAGCAGCAGGTGGGGGAGGGGCACAGATACGCAGTATTTT. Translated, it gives CASSRWGRGTDTQYF.

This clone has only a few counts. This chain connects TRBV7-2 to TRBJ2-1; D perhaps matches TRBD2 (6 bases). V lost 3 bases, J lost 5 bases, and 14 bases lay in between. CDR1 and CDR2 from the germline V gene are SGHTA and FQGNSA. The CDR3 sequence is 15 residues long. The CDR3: CASSFGVTSHNEQFF. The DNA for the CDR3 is TGTGCCAGCAGCTTCGGAGTTACTAGCCACAATGAGCAGTTCTTC.

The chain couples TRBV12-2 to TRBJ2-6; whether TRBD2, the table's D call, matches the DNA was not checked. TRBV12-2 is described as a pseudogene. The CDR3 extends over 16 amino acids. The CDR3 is CASRLVLRSGANVLTF. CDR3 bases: TGTGCAAGTCGCTTAGTTTTGCGCTCTGGGGCCAACGTCCTGACTTTC.

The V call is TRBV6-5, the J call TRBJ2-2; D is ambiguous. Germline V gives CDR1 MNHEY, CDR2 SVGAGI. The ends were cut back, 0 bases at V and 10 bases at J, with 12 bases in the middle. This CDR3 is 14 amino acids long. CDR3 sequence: CASSYSVQVMELFF. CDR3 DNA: TGTGCCAGCAGTTACTCGGTGCAGGTGATGGAGCTGTTTTTT.